This T cell receptor (beta chain) was retrieved from a study of technical replicates of blood from a handful of donors. Per germline, CDR1 SGHTA and CDR2 FQGNSA. The length of the CDR3 is 14 residues. V gave up 1 base and J gave up 7 bases, with 13 bases separating them. Profiling relied on immunoSEQ multiplex PCR, and the TCRdb table lists in-frame clones only, not all of them. The sample has 84,000 or so clones, 93% seen once. The table lists this clone with a count of one. The sequenced sample consisted of T cells isolated from PBMCs. The J gene is TRBJ1-1, the V gene TRBV7-2; perhaps TRBD1 as D (5 bases). This TCR came from a human donor in good health. CDR3 in amino acids: CASSLGGGLDEAFF. The CDR3 DNA reads as TGTGCCAGCAGCTTAGGGGGGGGACTGGATGAAGCTTTCTTT.